The clone carrying this T cell receptor (beta chain) showed up many times. Its specificity is not known. The sample originates from a study of regulatory T cells in long-lasting Graves disease. General study points: Among the persistent patients, roughly 2,500 public clonotypes were shared, more than the 850 to 1,000 shared among new patients. Persistent disease showed a preference for TRBV28, TRBJ1-2 and TRBJ2-5.

Investigators prepared the TCR beta libraries by applying iRepertoire HTBI primers and Arm-PCR of CDR3 regions. TCRdb re-called the multiplex PCR reads with MiXCR, one entry per CDR3 protein. The data show about 440,000 distinct CDR3 sequences, about a sixth seen once. The germline CDR1 and CDR2 sequences are SGHVS and FQNEAQ. The V gene lost 1 base and the J gene lost 4 bases, with 13 bases spanning the gap. The CDR3 has 15 residues. Noted time point: newly diagnosed GD, antithyroid drugs for less than 3 months. Generation of the TCR library employed RNA extracted from PBMCs. Separately, the same data were catalogued under a study of T cells in Graves' hyperthyroidism and ophthalmopathy. That work adds: TCR CDR3 regions were first amplified by RT-PCR with HTBI primers. Using 13 V-J features, a model discriminated ophthalmopathy from stable hyperthyroidism.

The receptor's source is a young woman with Graves disease. The specimen comprised peripheral blood mononuclear cells (PBMCs), sampled at new diagnosis, from a patient treated with antithyroid drugs. The chain links TRBV7-8 to TRBJ1-2, with D possibly TRBD1 on 5 matching bases. DNA of the CDR3: TGTGCCAGCAGCTTAGAACCAGGGCCTAGCTATGGCTACACCTTC. Its protein product is CASSLEPGPSYGYTF.